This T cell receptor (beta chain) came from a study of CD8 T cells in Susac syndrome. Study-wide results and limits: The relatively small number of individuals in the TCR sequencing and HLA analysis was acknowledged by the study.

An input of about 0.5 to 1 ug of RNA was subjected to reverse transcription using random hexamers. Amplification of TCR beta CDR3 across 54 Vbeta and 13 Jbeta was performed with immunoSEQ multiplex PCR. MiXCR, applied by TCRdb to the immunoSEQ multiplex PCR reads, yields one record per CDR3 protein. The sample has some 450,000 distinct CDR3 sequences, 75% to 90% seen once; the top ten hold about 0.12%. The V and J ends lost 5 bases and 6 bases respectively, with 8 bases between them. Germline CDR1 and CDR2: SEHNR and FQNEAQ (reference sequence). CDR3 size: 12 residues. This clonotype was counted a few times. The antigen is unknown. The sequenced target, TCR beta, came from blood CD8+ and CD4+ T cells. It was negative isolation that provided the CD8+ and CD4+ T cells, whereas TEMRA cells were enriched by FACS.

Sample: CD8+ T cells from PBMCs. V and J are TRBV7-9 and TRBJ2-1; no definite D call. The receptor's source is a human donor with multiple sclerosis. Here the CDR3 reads CASSAMANEQFF. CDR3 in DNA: TGTGCCAGCAGCGCCATGGCCAATGAGCAGTTCTTC.